Following are 29 T cell receptor beta chains from one sample sequenced in a study of blood T cell repertoires in COVID-19. The method was immunoSEQ multiplex PCR; TCRdb's version includes in-frame clones alone and lacks a portion of them. The data show about 180,000 clones, approximately 88% seen once. What was sequenced was peripheral blood. The receptor set was obtained from a woman between 35 and 50 years old with COVID-19, enrolled during active disease.

The gene calls are TRBV28 and TRBJ2-1; 11 nucleotides align to TRBD2. After removal of 6 bases from V and 0 bases from J, the junction contained 7 bases not matched to a gene. CDR3 length equals 17 residues. CDR1 MDHEN and CDR2 SYDVKM come from the germline V gene. The CDR3: CASSLTSGGNSYNEQFF. The CDR3 DNA follows: TGTGCCAGCAGCCTTACTAGCGGGGGAAACTCCTACAATGAGCAGTTCTTC.

Only a few counts were recorded for this clone. The genes are TRBV9 and TRBJ1-1; D is undetermined. The CDR3 is 13 amino acids. Germline V lookup: CDR1 SGDLS, CDR2 YYNGEE. V was cut by 4 bases and J by 6 bases, with 13 bases left in between. CDR3: CASSLSEGAEAFF. The DNA of the CDR3 is TGTGCCAGCAGCCTCTCCGAGGGTGCTGAAGCTTTCTTT.

This CDR3 is CASTPGVYEQYF. In nucleotides, the CDR3 is TGTGCCAGCACCCCAGGGGTGTACGAGCAGTACTTC. V gene TRBV6-5 combines with J gene TRBJ2-7; tentative D call: TRBD1 (6 bases). With 7 bases removed from V and 4 bases from J, the gap between germline ends came to 11 bases. Germline values: CDR1 MNHEY, CDR2 SVGAGI. The CDR3 is 12 amino acids.

The V gene is TRBV7-9, the J gene TRBJ1-2; possibly TRBD1 for D (5 bases). V was cut by 1 base and J by 4 bases, with 13 bases left in between. Germline V gene lookup returns CDR1 SEHNR and CDR2 FQNEAQ (reference sequence). The CDR3 extends over 15 amino acids. CDR3 nucleotide sequence: TGTGCCAGCAGCTTAGGGACACGACCTTCCTATGGCTACACCTTC. This encodes CASSLGTRPSYGYTF.

The rearrangement uses TRBV5-1 and TRBJ2-1, with unresolved D. V was pared by 4 bases and J by 9 bases, with 11 bases between. The CDR3 consists of 12 residues. Per the germline V gene, CDR1 is SGHRS and CDR2 is YFSETQ. The CDR3 spells CASSLSEVEQFF. The CDR3 DNA sequence: TGCGCCAGCAGCCTAAGCGAAGTTGAGCAGTTCTTC.

V and J are TRBV11-3 and TRBJ2-3; 7 nucleotides agree with TRBD2. The CDR3 is 16 amino acids. CDR1 is SGHNT and CDR2 is YENEEA in the germline V gene. The ends lost 4 bases at V and 0 bases at J; junction bases unmatched: 7. DNA for the CDR3: TGTGCCAGCAGCTCCTACAGCGGGGCTAGCACAGATACGCAGTATTTT. Its protein is CASSSYSGASTDTQYF.

In its sample, this clone was seen once. The chain joins TRBV6-6 to TRBJ2-3; 10 nucleotides line up with TRBD1. Trimming took 4 bases from V and 6 from J; bases not matched to a gene: 7. This CDR3 has 15 residues. Germline V CDR1 and CDR2: MNHNY, SVGAGI (reference sequence). The CDR3 sequence: CASSWTTGGADTQYF. The CDR3 DNA is TGTGCCAGCAGTTGGACGACAGGGGGCGCGGATACGCAGTATTTT.

This clone was seen a few times. The J gene is TRBJ1-1, the V gene TRBV10-2; D gene unclear. The V gene lost 0 bases and the J gene lost 2 bases, with 7 bases spanning the gap. The CDR3 has 14 amino acids. Germline CDR1 WSHSY, CDR2 SAAADI. The CDR3 is CASSESLFNTEAFF. DNA for the CDR3: TGCGCCAGCAGTGAGTCGTTATTTAACACTGAAGCTTTCTTT.

This clone has more than one count but fewer than ten. This chain links TRBV5-6 with TRBJ2-7; 12 bases align to TRBD1. The ends lost 3 bases at V and 5 bases at J; junction bases unmatched: 6. Germline V gene sequence: CDR1 SGHDT, CDR2 YYEEEE. The CDR3 length is 15 residues. CDR3 nucleotide sequence: TGTGCCAGCAGCTGGGGGACAGGGGGCGCGAACGAGCAGTACTTC. Its protein is CASSWGTGGANEQYF.

DNA for the CDR3: TGTGCCAGCAGTCCGTCACAGGACAACATACTCACAGATACGCAGTATTTT. Its translation is CASSPSQDNILTDTQYF. The V and J genes are TRBV28 and TRBJ2-3, with D perhaps TRBD1 (5 bases). CDR3 length equals 17 residues. Germline V gene lookup returns CDR1 MDHEN and CDR2 SYDVKM. The V end was cut by 5 bases, the J end by 2 bases, with 20 bases between.

The chain is built from TRBV7-9 and TRBJ2-3; D not resolved. V was pared by 0 bases and J by 0 bases, with 4 bases between. CDR1 and CDR2 from the germline V gene are SEHNR and FQNEAQ (reference sequence). This CDR3 comprises 14 residues. CDR3: CASSLAESTDTQYF. CDR3 DNA: TGTGCCAGCAGCTTAGCGGAGAGCACAGATACGCAGTATTTT.

The V gene is TRBV28, the J gene TRBJ2-7; the D gene is possibly TRBD1 (7 bases). This CDR3 has 15 amino acids. Germline loops: CDR1 MDHEN, CDR2 SYDVKM. Trimming cost V 2 bases and J 0 bases, with 11 bases left between them. CDR3 region: CASSLVQGGSYEQYF. The CDR3 bases are TGTGCCAGCAGTTTAGTGCAGGGGGGCTCCTACGAGCAGTACTTC.

V gene TRBV7-9 combines with J gene TRBJ2-5; possible D gene TRBD1, 5 bases. CDR3 length: 15 amino acids. CDR1 and CDR2 from the germline V gene are SEHNR and FQNEAQ (reference sequence). The V gene lost 8 bases and the J gene lost 2 bases, with 18 bases spanning the gap. Here the CDR3 DNA reads TGTGCCAGCTTAGGGGTTATTGGGGCACAAGAGACCCAGTACTTC. This encodes CASLGVIGAQETQYF. Looking up the rest from reference TRBV7-9 and TRBJ2-5 gives the full variable domain: DTGVSQNPRHKITKRGQNVTFRCDPISEHNRLYWYRQTLGQGPEFLTYFQNEAQLEKSRLLSDRFSAERPKGSFSTLEIQRTEQGDSAMYLCASLGVIGAQETQYFGPGTRLLVL.

V gene TRBV3-1 (or the pseudogene TRBV3-2) combines with J gene TRBJ1-2; D gene ambiguous. V was pared by 1 base and J by 9 bases, with 9 bases between. This CDR3 spans 12 amino acids. CDR1 and CDR2 (germline): LGHDT, YNNKEL (reference sequence). Here the CDR3 reads CASSQGLARYTF. CDR3 bases: TGTGCCAGCAGCCAAGGTCTGGCACGCTACACCTTC.

The chain couples TRBV18 to TRBJ1-2, with a possible D match to TRBD1 (6 bases). V dropped 5 bases and J dropped 1 base, with 8 bases sitting between them. This CDR3 region has 13 residues. Germline CDR1 and CDR2: KGHSH and LQKENI. Here the CDR3 DNA reads TGTGCCAGCTCAGGGGGCCTTAACTATGGCTACACCTTC. It translates to CASSGGLNYGYTF.

The chain joins TRBV7-9 to TRBJ2-3; TRBD2 matches 11 bases. The CDR3 totals 16 residues. V dropped 4 bases and J dropped 1; count of bases not matched to a gene: 4. The germline gives CDR1 SEHNR, CDR2 FQNEAQ (reference sequence). CDR3 sequence: CASSWGLAVGTDTQYF. Here the CDR3 DNA reads TGTGCCAGCAGCTGGGGACTAGCGGTAGGCACAGATACGCAGTATTTT.

The chain carries TRBV19 and TRBJ2-5, with 15 bases lining up with TRBD2. The germline V gene has CDR1 LNHDA and CDR2 SQIVND (reference sequence). The CDR3 consists of 18 residues. Trimming took 7 bases from V and 4 from J; bases not matched to a gene: 13. This CDR3 reads CASTRTSGRALHRETQYF. For the CDR3, the DNA is TGTGCCAGTACCAGGACTAGCGGGAGGGCTCTGCACCGAGAGACCCAGTACTTC.

The rearrangement uses TRBV9 and TRBJ2-7, with D possibly TRBD2 on 6 matching bases. The CDR3 sequence is 15 residues long. V was clipped by 6 bases and J by 0 bases, with 16 bases between them. Germline V lookup: CDR1 SGDLS, CDR2 YYNGEE. The CDR3 bases are TGTGCCAGCACCCTAGGGGTCGGGAGCTCCTACGAGCAGTACTTC. The encoded protein is CASTLGVGSSYEQYF.

The chain combines TRBV5-1 with TRBJ1-5, with a possible D match to TRBD1 (5 bases). V lost 0 bases and J 2 bases, leaving 12 bases between the germline ends. The CDR3 spans 16 residues. Germline loops: CDR1 SGHRS, CDR2 YFSETQ. DNA of the CDR3: TGCGCCAGCAGCTTGGGGATAGGAGGGGGCAATCAGCCCCAGCATTTT. Its translation is CASSLGIGGGNQPQHF.

V gene TRBV3-1 (or the pseudogene TRBV3-2) combines with J gene TRBJ2-2; D not resolved. The germline V gene encodes CDR1 LGHDT and CDR2 YNNKEL (reference sequence). Trimming cost V 4 bases and J 7 bases, with 7 bases left between them. The CDR3 covers 12 residues. The CDR3 loop reads CASSPRFGELFF. Written as DNA, the CDR3 is TGTGCCAGCAGCCCCCGTTTCGGGGAGCTGTTTTTT.

This clone was seen a single time. The V call is TRBV15, the J call TRBJ1-1; 7 bases align to TRBD1. The CDR3 has 15 amino acids. Germline V lookup: CDR1 LNHNV, CDR2 YYDKDF (reference sequence). V dropped 4 bases and J dropped 0; count of bases not matched to a gene: 5. CDR3 coding DNA: TGTGCCACCAGCATTCGACAGGGCATGAACACTGAAGCTTTCTTT. Its protein product is CATSIRQGMNTEAFF. Complete variable domain (other parts from reference TRBV15 and TRBJ1-1): DAMVIQNPRYQVTQFGKPVTLSCSQTLNHNVMYWYQQKSSQAPKLLFHYYDKDFNNEADTPDNFQSRRPNTSFCFLDIRSPGLGDTAMYLCATSIRQGMNTEAFFGQGTRLTVV.

The chain combines TRBV7-9 with TRBJ1-2; 8 bases fit TRBD1. The CDR3 is 12 residues long. Germline assignment: CDR1 SEHNR and CDR2 FQNEAQ (reference sequence). The V and J ends lost 5 bases and 4 bases, in that order; junction bases with no gene match: 0. The DNA of the CDR3 is TGTGCCAGCAGCACAGGGGGCTATGGCTACACCTTC. Its translation is CASSTGGYGYTF.

This clone was picked up one time. This sequence joins TRBV19 and TRBJ1-6; D is perhaps TRBD1 (6 bases). Per germline, CDR1 LNHDA and CDR2 SQIVND (reference sequence). V was clipped by 5 bases and J by 1 base, with 12 bases between them. This CDR3 spans 16 amino acids. The CDR3 DNA sequence: TGTGCCAGTAGTGGGGGCGAACTGTCCTATAATTCACCCCTCCACTTT. Its protein product is CASSGGELSYNSPLHF.

The CDR3 loop is CASSMGLPGDTQYF. The DNA for the CDR3 is TGTGCCAGCAGCATGGGACTCCCCGGGGATACGCAGTATTTT. The chain carries TRBV3-1 (or the pseudogene TRBV3-2) and TRBJ2-3; D is possibly TRBD2 (6 bases). The CDR3 contains 14 residues. The V gene's germline CDR1 is LGHDT and CDR2 YNNKEL (reference sequence). With 5 bases removed from V and 6 bases from J, the gap between germline ends came to 15 bases.

The V and J genes are TRBV6-2 or TRBV6-3 and TRBJ2-7, with unresolved D. The germline CDR1 and CDR2 sequences are MNHEY and SVGEGT. CDR3 size: 13 residues. Trimming removed 2 bases from V and 2 bases from J, with 7 bases in between. The CDR3 DNA follows: TGTGCCAGCAGTTACGCGCTAGCCTACGAGCAGTACTTC. It codes for CASSYALAYEQYF.

This clone was recorded once. The V and J genes are TRBV19 and TRBJ2-1; D not certain. This CDR3 contains 14 residues. CDR1 is LNHDA and CDR2 is SQIVND in the germline V gene (reference sequence). V was clipped by 0 bases and J by 4 bases, with 7 bases between them. CDR3 nucleotides: TGTGCCAGTAGTATAGATCTCGGTTACAATGAGCAGTTCTTC. This codes for CASSIDLGYNEQFF.

The sample holds a few counts of this clone. The rearrangement links TRBV5-5 to TRBJ1-6; tentatively, D is TRBD1 (5 bases). Germline values: CDR1 SGHKS, CDR2 YYEKEE (reference sequence). V shed 3 bases and J shed 7 bases, with 14 bases lying between them. The CDR3 has 15 residues. Here the CDR3 DNA reads TGTGCCAGCAGCTGGCAGGGTACGGGCAATTCACCCCTCCACTTT. Residues: CASSWQGTGNSPLHF.

The rearrangement uses TRBV19 and TRBJ1-1; the D gene is possibly TRBD1 (5 bases). Germline V gene sequence: CDR1 LNHDA, CDR2 SQIVND (reference sequence). The length of the CDR3 is 14 residues. Between the trimmed V and J ends, which lost 3 bases and 1 base, there was a span of 9 bases. CDR3 protein: CASSILGGNTEAFF. The CDR3, as DNA: TGTGCCAGTAGTATCCTCGGGGGGAACACTGAAGCTTTCTTT.

The gene calls are TRBV14 and TRBJ2-3; the match to TRBD2 covers 13 bases. Unmatched junction bases numbered 7, after V lost 6 bases and J lost 4 bases. The CDR3 runs 16 residues. The germline V gene has CDR1 SGHDN and CDR2 FVKESK. CDR3 coding DNA: TGTGCCAGCAGTCCCCTAGGACTAGCGGGAGCAGATACGCAGTATTTT. Amino acids: CASSPLGLAGADTQYF.